This TCR beta chain was profiled in a study of T cells in Graves' hyperthyroidism and ophthalmopathy. TCR beta CDR3 sequences were amplified from RNA transcripts. During a first-round RT-PCR of the TCR CDR3, the HTBI primer set was used. MiXCR, applied by TCRdb to the multiplex PCR reads, yields one record per CDR3 protein. The sample lists tens of thousands of distinct CDR3 sequences, over 35% occurring once. The CDR3 spans 12 residues. CDR1 and CDR2 (germline): ENHRY, SYGVKD. Worth noting for this clonotype: One end of the junction is discordant with germline, which a read error may explain.

V is TRBV10-3 and J is TRBJ1-1; D might be TRBD1 (5 bases). The source material was blood. The clonotype comes from a woman in her twenties or thirties with Graves' hyperthyroidism. The CDR3 region is CAISGSRQFNEF. DNA of the CDR3: TGTGCCATCAGTGGGTCGCGACAGTTCAATGAGTTT.